This record concerns one T cell receptor (beta chain) sequence. The trim removed 6 bases at V and 8 bases at J, leaving 2 bases unmatched. Per the germline V gene, CDR1 is LNHDA and CDR2 is SQIVND (reference sequence). The CDR3 totals 12 residues. Participants had their cohort set by participant-reported clinical history. TCRdb keeps only in-frame clones here, not all; method: immunoSEQ multiplex PCR. Among around 300,000 clones listed, approximately 92% were seen once. This specimen comes from a study of blood T cell repertoires in COVID-19. Across the study: Samples representing acute and convalescent COVID-19 were sourced from the United States, Italy and Spain.

Sample: PBMCs or T cells enriched from blood (not recorded which). The gene calls are TRBV19 and TRBJ1-4; 8 bases match TRBD1. The receptor's source is a woman aged 25 to 39 who had recovered from COVID-19. CDR3 region: CASSRDREKLFF. CDR3 sequence (DNA): TGTGCCAGTAGCCGGGACAGGGAAAAACTGTTTTTT.